This TCR beta chain stems from a study of T cells in Graves' hyperthyroidism and ophthalmopathy. Study-wide results and caveats: Stable hyperthyroidism was told apart from ophthalmopathy by a model built on 13 V-J features. The model anticipated ophthalmopathy a median approximately six months pre-onset.

This clonotype occurred many times. The antigen remains undetermined. V lost 3 bases, J lost 6 bases, and 11 bases lay in between. In germline, CDR1 is MGHRA, CDR2 YSYEKL. The CDR3 has 13 residues. Patients between 18 and 65 years old had hyperthyroidism, newly diagnosed and lasting under 2 months. Authors of the study amplified TCR beta CDR3 regions from RNA transcripts. The HTBI primer set drove a first-round RT-PCR of the TCR CDR3. TCRdb recomputed calls from the multiplex PCR reads with MiXCR, one row per CDR3 protein. There are 96,000 or so distinct CDR3 sequences in the sample; roughly 56% occur only once, and roughly 27% lies in the top ten.

This TCR came from a woman between 40 and 50 years old with Graves' hyperthyroidism. The genes are TRBV4-1 and TRBJ1-2; possibly TRBD1 for D (6 bases). What was sequenced was blood. The CDR3 sequence is CASSQDTGNGYTF. The CDR3 DNA sequence: TGCGCCAGCAGCCAGGATACAGGGAATGGCTACACCTTC.